A single sample gave rise to the 10 T cell receptor beta chains below, sequenced in a study of molecular identifiers for immune sequencing clone quantification. TCRdb used MiXCR to reprocess the PCR reads, holding one entry per CDR3 protein. The sample has about 500,000 distinct CDR3 sequences, roughly 23% seen once; the top ten hold 0.84%. Sequencing input: naive CD8+ T cells from blood, with Jurkat cell RNA spiked in. Subset noted: FACS-sorted CD8+CD4-CCR7+CD45RA+ naive T cells. All receptors derive from a human donor in good health. Some libraries in this study had Jurkat cell RNA spiked in.

The chain joins TRBV19 to TRBJ2-3; D unresolved. There are 16 residues in the CDR3. V lost 1 base and J 2 bases, leaving 13 bases between the germline ends. From germline, CDR1 is LNHDA and CDR2 SQIVND (reference sequence). The chain's CDR3 is CASSIVPNGPTDTQYF. The CDR3 DNA sequence: TGTGCCAGTAGTATAGTCCCAAACGGCCCCACAGATACGCAGTATTTT.

This clonotype was seen repeatedly, ten times or more. This chain joins TRBV30 and TRBJ2-7; 10 positions match TRBD2. The ends lost 1 base at V and 6 bases at J; junction bases unmatched: 12. The CDR3 covers 16 residues. CDR1 GTSNPN and CDR2 SVGIG come from the germline V gene (reference sequence). The CDR3 loop reads CAWSDALAGVVGEQYF. CDR3 DNA: TGTGCCTGGAGTGATGCCCTAGCGGGAGTAGTAGGCGAGCAGTACTTC.

The table lists this clonotype with a few counts. This sequence joins TRBV7-9 and TRBJ1-6, with 11 bases aligning to TRBD1. V trimming: 5 bases; J trimming: 13 bases; junction bases outside the gene matches: 7. This CDR3 contains 14 residues. Germline assignment: CDR1 SEHNR and CDR2 FQNEAQ (reference sequence). For the CDR3, the DNA is TGTGCCAGCAGCCCGGGACAGGGGGTTGCGCCCCTCCACTTT. Its protein product is CASSPGQGVAPLHF. Variable domain in full (rest from reference TRBV7-9 and TRBJ1-6): DTGVSQNPRHKITKRGQNVTFRCDPISEHNRLYWYRQTLGQGPEFLTYFQNEAQLEKSRLLSDRFSAERPKGSFSTLEIQRTEQGDSAMYLCASSPGQGVAPLHFGNGTRLTVT.

A few counts support this clonotype. The chain combines TRBV12-3 or TRBV12-4 with TRBJ2-1, with TRBD1 as a possible D gene (6 bases). The CDR3 has 18 residues. V shed 2 bases and J shed 5 bases, with 22 bases lying between them. CDR3 loop: CASSLFLLTGTLDNEQFF. CDR3 DNA: TGTGCCAGCAGTTTATTTCTCCTTACAGGGACGTTGGACAATGAGCAGTTCTTC.

In this sample, this clonotype turned up many times. This chain joins TRBV19 and TRBJ1-4, with 7 bases fitting TRBD1. CDR3 length: 15 amino acids. Trimming removed 3 bases from V and 7 bases from J; junction bases left unmatched: 8. CDR1 and CDR2 (germline): LNHDA, SQIVND (reference sequence). The CDR3: CASSIYVTGSEKLFF. The CDR3 DNA is TGTGCCAGTAGTATCTACGTGACAGGGAGTGAAAAACTGTTTTTT.

In this sample, this clonotype turned up many times. The chain employs TRBV12-3 or TRBV12-4 and TRBJ1-1, with D hard to call. The CDR3 runs to 11 residues. Between the trimmed V and J ends, which lost 3 bases and 11 bases, there was a span of 10 bases. The CDR3 DNA is TGTGCCAGCAGTTTCGGGGTAACGGCTTTCTTT. It encodes CASSFGVTAFF.

Comments on this clonotype: This may be a read error, as it is one base from a much larger clone. V and J are TRBV4-3 and TRBJ2-2; no clear D gene. V gave up 4 bases and J gave up 5 bases, with 11 bases separating them. CDR3 length: 14 residues. The germline V gene has CDR1 LGHNA and CDR2 YSLEER. As DNA, the CDR3 is TGCGCCAGCAGCCGAGATTCGGCAACCGGGGAGCTGTTTTTT. Its protein product is CASSRDSATGELFF.

This chain connects TRBV5-6 to TRBJ1-4; D is undetermined. Trimming stripped 4 bases from V and 4 bases from J, with 17 bases between. Germline CDR1 SGHDT, CDR2 YYEEEE. The CDR3 has 16 residues. The CDR3 reads CASSTYPDGLNEKLFF. The CDR3 coding sequence is TGTGCCAGCAGCACTTACCCGGACGGACTTAATGAAAAACTGTTTTTT.

This clonotype was detected many times. The genes are TRBV4-3 and TRBJ2-7, with 9 bases fitting TRBD2. V shed 0 bases and J 1 base; nucleotides not matched to a gene: 4. The CDR3 length is 16 residues. Per the germline V gene, CDR1 is LGHNA and CDR2 is YSLEER. CDR3 sequence reads: CASSQDWLAGSYEQYF. The DNA of the CDR3 is TGCGCCAGCAGCCAAGATTGGCTAGCGGGGTCCTACGAGCAGTACTTC.

This clonotype occurred many times. V gene TRBV20-1 combines with J gene TRBJ2-7; TRBD1 matches at 7 bases. With 2 bases clipped from V and 3 bases from J, the junction kept 4 bases outside the gene matches. The CDR3 totals 13 residues. Germline loops: CDR1 DFQATT, CDR2 SNEGSKA (reference sequence). The CDR3 bases are TGCAGTGCTAGAACAGGGGACAACTACGAGCAGTACTTC. Its translation: CSARTGDNYEQYF.